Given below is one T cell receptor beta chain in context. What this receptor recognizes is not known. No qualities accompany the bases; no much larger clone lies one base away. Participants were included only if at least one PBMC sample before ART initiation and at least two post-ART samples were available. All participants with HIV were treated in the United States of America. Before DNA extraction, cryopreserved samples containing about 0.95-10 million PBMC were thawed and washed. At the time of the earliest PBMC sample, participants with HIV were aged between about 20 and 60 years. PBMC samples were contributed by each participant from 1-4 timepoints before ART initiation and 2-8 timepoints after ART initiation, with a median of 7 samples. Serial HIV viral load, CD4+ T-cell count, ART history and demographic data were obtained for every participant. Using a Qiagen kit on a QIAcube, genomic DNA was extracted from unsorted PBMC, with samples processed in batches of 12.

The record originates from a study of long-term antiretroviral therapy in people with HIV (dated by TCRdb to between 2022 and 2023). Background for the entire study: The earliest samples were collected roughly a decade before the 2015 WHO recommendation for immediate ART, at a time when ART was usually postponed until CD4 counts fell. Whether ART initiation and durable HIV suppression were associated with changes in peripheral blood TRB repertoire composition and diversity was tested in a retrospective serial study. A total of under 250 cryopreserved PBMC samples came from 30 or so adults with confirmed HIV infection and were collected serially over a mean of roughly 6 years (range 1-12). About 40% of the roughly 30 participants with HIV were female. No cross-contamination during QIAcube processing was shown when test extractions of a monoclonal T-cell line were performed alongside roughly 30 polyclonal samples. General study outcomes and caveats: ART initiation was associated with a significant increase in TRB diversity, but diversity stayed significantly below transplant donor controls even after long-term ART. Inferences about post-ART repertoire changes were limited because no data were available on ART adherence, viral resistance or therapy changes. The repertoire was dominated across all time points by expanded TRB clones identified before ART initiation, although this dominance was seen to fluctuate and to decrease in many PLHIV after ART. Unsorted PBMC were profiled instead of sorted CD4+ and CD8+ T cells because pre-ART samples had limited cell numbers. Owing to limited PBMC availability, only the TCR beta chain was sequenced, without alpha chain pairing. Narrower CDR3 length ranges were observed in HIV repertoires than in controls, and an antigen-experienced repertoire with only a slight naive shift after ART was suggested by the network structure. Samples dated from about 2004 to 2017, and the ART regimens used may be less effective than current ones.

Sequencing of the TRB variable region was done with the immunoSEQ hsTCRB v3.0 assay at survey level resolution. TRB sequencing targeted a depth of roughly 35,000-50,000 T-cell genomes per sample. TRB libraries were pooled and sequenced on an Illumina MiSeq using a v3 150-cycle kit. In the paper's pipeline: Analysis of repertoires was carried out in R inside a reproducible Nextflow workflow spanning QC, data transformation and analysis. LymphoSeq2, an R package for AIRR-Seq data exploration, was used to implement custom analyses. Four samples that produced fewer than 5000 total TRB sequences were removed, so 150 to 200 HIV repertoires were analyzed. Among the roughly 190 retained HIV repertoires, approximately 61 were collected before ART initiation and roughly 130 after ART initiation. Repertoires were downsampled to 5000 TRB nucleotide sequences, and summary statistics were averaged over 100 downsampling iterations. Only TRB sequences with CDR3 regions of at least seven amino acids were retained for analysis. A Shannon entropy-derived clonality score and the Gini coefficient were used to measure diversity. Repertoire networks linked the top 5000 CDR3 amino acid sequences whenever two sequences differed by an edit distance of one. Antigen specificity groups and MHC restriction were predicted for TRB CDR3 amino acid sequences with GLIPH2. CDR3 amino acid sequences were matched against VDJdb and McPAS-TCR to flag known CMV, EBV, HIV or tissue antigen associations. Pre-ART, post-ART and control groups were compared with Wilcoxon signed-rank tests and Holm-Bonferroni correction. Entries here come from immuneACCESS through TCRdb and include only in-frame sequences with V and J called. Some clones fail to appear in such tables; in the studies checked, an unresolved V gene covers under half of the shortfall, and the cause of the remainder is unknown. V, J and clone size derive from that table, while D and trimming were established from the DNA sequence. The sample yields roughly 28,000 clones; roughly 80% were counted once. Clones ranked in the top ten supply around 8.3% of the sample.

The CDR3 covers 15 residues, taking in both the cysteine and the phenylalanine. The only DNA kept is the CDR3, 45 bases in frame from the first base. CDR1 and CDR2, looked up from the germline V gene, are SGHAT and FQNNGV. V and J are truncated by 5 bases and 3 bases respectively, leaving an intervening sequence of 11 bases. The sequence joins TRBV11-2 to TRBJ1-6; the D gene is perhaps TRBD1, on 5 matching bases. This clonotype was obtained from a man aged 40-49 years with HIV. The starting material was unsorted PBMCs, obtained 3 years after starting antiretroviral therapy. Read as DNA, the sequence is TGTGCCAGCAGCGGAGGGACTCTCTATAATTCACCCCTCCACTTT. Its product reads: CASSGGTLYNSPLHF.